Detailed here is one T cell receptor (beta chain). The sample is drawn from a study of blood T cell repertoires in COVID-19. Overall study: Spain, Italy and the United States supplied samples that represented acute and convalescent COVID-19. The cDNA or gDNA used as material had been derived from T cells, B-cell-depleted T cells, or PBMCs.

Profiled with immunoSEQ multiplex PCR; TCRdb holds only in-frame clones, not every one. The table lists 350,000 to 450,000 clones, less than 85% of them singletons. The CDR3 has 13 amino acids. Trimming removed 6 bases at V and 3 bases at J, with 11 bases between. Sequenced: peripheral blood. This clonotype originated in a woman aged 18-30 years with acute or convalescent COVID-19. The V and J genes are TRBV12-3 or TRBV12-4 and TRBJ1-2; tentative D call: TRBD1 (6 bases). The CDR3, as DNA: TGTGCCAGCAGCCCGGACAGAGACTATGGCTACACCTTC. Protein product: CASSPDRDYGYTF.